Listed below are T cell receptor beta chains from one sample, sequenced in a study of T-cell memory formation after mild COVID-19. MiXCR, applied by TCRdb to the 5' RACE reads, yields one record per CDR3 protein. The sample has roughly 180,000 distinct CDR3 sequences; around 18% are singletons. Sequencing was carried out using PBMCs or a T cell subset sorted from them (not recorded which). The receptors come from a young man who had mild COVID-19 (a few samples of this study predate the infection). Cell type and time point are not known. Each CDR3 is given with its conserved first and last residue. A D gene is named only where the DNA matches it firmly. Clone size is stated in some rows and not others, as once, few, many or a class when expanded.

>TRBJ2-3|few|-|TRBV24-1
TGTGCCACCAAGGGCAGCACAGATACGCAGTATTTT
CATKGSTDTQYF
>TRBJ1-1|-|-|TRBV29-1
TGCAGCGCAGGGGACTCGAACACTGAAGCTTTCTTT
CSAGDSNTEAFF
>TRBJ2-2|-|TRBD2|TRBV5-4
TGTGCCAGCAGCCCTTCCGGCGGGGGGAACACCGGGGAGCTGTTTTTT
CASSPSGGGNTGELFF
>TRBJ2-2|few|-|TRBV7-2
TGTGCCAGCAGCTTCTATCAGGGCCTCCTCACCGGGGAGCTGTTTTTT
CASSFYQGLLTGELFF
>TRBJ2-3|-|TRBD2|TRBV20-1
TGCAGTGCTTCCCGCGGGGGAGATACGCAGTATTTT
CSASRGGDTQYF
>TRBJ2-5|few|TRBD2|TRBV5-1
TGCGCCAGCACCATAGCGGGGGGGCCGGAGGAGACCCAGTACTTC
CASTIAGGPEETQYF
>TRBJ2-6|-|TRBD2|TRBV6-6
TGTGCCAGCAGAGTCACGGGAGGGTCTGGGGCCAACGTCCTGACTTTC
CASRVTGGSGANVLTF
>TRBJ1-2|-|-|TRBV7-2
TGTGCCAGCAGCTTAGAAGGGGGGAGGTACGATGGCTACACCTTC
CASSLEGGRYDGYTF
>TRBJ1-1|-|-|TRBV7-2
TGTGCCAGCAGCTTATTCCAGAACACTGAAGCTTTCTTT
CASSLFQNTEAFF
>TRBJ2-5|few|TRBD1|TRBV28
TGTGCCAGCAGTACGCAGGGGGCCGGGGAGACCCAGTACTTC
CASSTQGAGETQYF
>TRBJ1-1|-|-|TRBV20-1
TGCAGTGCTCAAGGACAGCGACAGTACACTGAAGCTTTCTTT
CSAQGQRQYTEAFF
>TRBJ2-2|few|TRBD2|TRBV2
TGTGCCAGCATTAGCGGGGGGCTTACCGGGGAGCTGTTTTTT
CASISGGLTGELFF
>TRBJ2-3|many|TRBD2|TRBV5-8
TGTGCCAGCAGCTTACTAGCGGGGGGAGATACGCAGTATTTT
CASSLLAGGDTQYF
>TRBJ2-1|few|-|TRBV20-1
TGCAGTGCTAGAGATAGGCGGTCCACCCGCAATGAGCAGTTCTTC
CSARDRRSTRNEQFF
>TRBJ2-2|few|-|TRBV7-3
TGTGCCAGCACCTTGACTCCGGCCACCGGGGAGCTGTTTTTT
CASTLTPATGELFF
>TRBJ1-1|few|-|TRBV5-1
TGCGCCAGCCGCGCGGTTTCATCGAGGGGGACTGAAGCTTTCTTT
CASRAVSSRGTEAFF
>TRBJ1-3|-|TRBD1|TRBV5-1
TGCGCCAGCAGCTTGCAGGGGGCTCAAGGAAACACCATATATTTT
CASSLQGAQGNTIYF
>TRBJ2-1|-|-|TRBV6-5
TGTGCCAGCAGTTCCAGGCGTCGGGGCTCCTACAATGAGCAGTTCTTC
CASSSRRRGSYNEQFF
>TRBJ2-1|few|-|TRBV10-3
TGTGCCATTACCGGGACGCTGGCATACAATGAGCAGTTCTTC
CAITGTLAYNEQFF
>TRBJ2-3|few|-|TRBV7-9
TGTGCCAGCAGCTTAGCGCAGGCAGATACGCAGTATTTT
CASSLAQADTQYF
>TRBJ2-1|few|TRBD2|TRBV12-3/TRBV12-4
TGTGCCAGCAGTCCCTATCTAGCGGGAGACAATGAGCAGTTCTTC
CASSPYLAGDNEQFF
>TRBJ2-1|few|-|TRBV7-2
TGTGCCAGCAGCTTAGACTCGTTGTACAATGAGCAGTTCTTC
CASSLDSLYNEQFF
>TRBJ2-2|-|TRBD1|TRBV7-3
TGTGCCAGCAGCCCCACAGGGGGAGTCGGGGAGCTGTTTTTT
CASSPTGGVGELFF
>TRBJ1-4|few|-|TRBV7-6
TGTGCCAGCAGCCTCCAGCCCAGTCCAACTAATGAAAAACTGTTTTTT
CASSLQPSPTNEKLFF
>TRBJ1-2|-|TRBD1|TRBV5-1
TGCGCCAGCAGCTTGGAGACAGGGGTTGATGGCTACACCTTC
CASSLETGVDGYTF
>TRBJ2-3|few|-|TRBV7-2
TGTGCCAGCAGCCTGGCTAGCGCGTACACAGATACGCAGTATTTT
CASSLASAYTDTQYF
>TRBJ1-1|few|TRBD1|TRBV2
TGTGCCAGCAGTGCGACAGGGATGAGTACTGAAGCTTTCTTT
CASSATGMSTEAFF